This T cell receptor (beta chain) was found in a study of a mutant IDH1 vaccine in newly diagnosed glioma. Sample time point: week 23, last vaccination. Doses consisted of 300 ug of mutant IDH1 20-mer peptide each, paired with topical imiquimod. V shed 2 bases, J shed 5 bases, and the junction held 11 bases outside the gene matches. The CDR3 covers 19 residues. Germline V gene sequence: CDR1 MGHRA, CDR2 YSYEKL. Data came from immunoSEQ multiplex PCR; TCRdb stores just in-frame clones and leaves some out. The sample carries 75,000 to 80,000 clones, about 85% recorded once. Regarding this clone: The antigen remains unidentified.

The chain uses TRBV4-1 and TRBJ2-1; 14 bases line up with TRBD2. This receptor was obtained from a woman between 45 and 60 years old with glioma. Sequenced here: PBMCs, sampled from a glioma patient whose treatment included an IDH1 peptide vaccine. CDR3 bases: TGCGCCAGCAGCCAATCCCGACTAGCGGGAGGGCCGATGCACAATGAGCAGTTCTTC. This sequence encodes CASSQSRLAGGPMHNEQFF.